The clone carrying this T cell receptor (beta chain) was counted once. The antigen is not known. A read error may account for a junction end that differs from germline. These data belong to a study of cytomegalovirus exposure and HLA in healthy donors. Study results and limitations: It was reported that TCR beta sequences correctly inferred the HLA-A and HLA-B alleles for most subjects. In a later analysis, specific HLA alleles were associated with around 17,000 TCR beta sequences at a 0.05 false discovery rate.

Germline V lookup: CDR1 SGHDN, CDR2 FVKESK. The CDR3 loop spans 15 amino acids. Healthy bone marrow donors made up the donor group. When sampled, the donors appeared nominally healthy, though they likely had unrecorded immune exposures. 60 Vbeta and 13 Jbeta primers were used in PCR. Libraries were prepared by immunoSEQ multiplex PCR; TCRdb keeps only in-frame clonotypes and omits some of them. This repertoire shows about 130,000 clones, about three quarters found once; its top ten account for approximately 2.6%. The J gene is TRBJ2-2, the V gene TRBV14; 8 bases line up with TRBD1. The source is a human donor in good health. Sequencing input: PBMCs. The CDR3 DNA follows: TGTGCCAGCAGCCAAGCAGGGGGCAACATCGGGGAGCTGTTTTTT. Protein: CASSQAGGNIGELFF.